This T cell receptor (beta chain) was identified in a study of radiotherapy plus CTLA-4 blockade in lung cancer. Study-wide background: Of all patients, around 20% responded objectively and 25% to 40% showed disease control.

Clones were sequenced by immunoSEQ multiplex PCR, and TCRdb holds only the in-frame ones, with some missing. The sample consists of 55,000 to 80,000 clones, roughly three quarters of them appearing once. Turning to this clone: What it recognizes is unknown.

CDR1 SGHDT and CDR2 YYEEEE come from the germline V gene. V was clipped by 1 base and J by 1 base, with 14 bases between them. This CDR3 is 16 amino acids long. Findings of the study overall: Researchers report tumor-derived TCR clones expanding in blood after radiotherapy plus ipilimumab. How blood T cell clones changed early, along with interferon-beta, reportedly forecast response best.

This material consisted of peripheral blood, taken from a patient treated with radiotherapy plus ipilimumab. This sequence was found in a human donor with non-small cell lung cancer who had a complete response to radiotherapy plus ipilimumab. The chain combines TRBV5-6 with TRBJ1-1; D gene ambiguous. The CDR3 sequence is CASSLRPSFTNTEAFF. DNA for the CDR3: TGTGCCAGCAGCTTGCGGCCTTCGTTCACGAACACTGAAGCTTTCTTT.